One and the same sample provided the 19 T cell receptor beta chains below, sequenced in a study of blood T cell repertoires in COVID-19. TCRdb's copy holds only in-frame clones and misses some; the assay was immunoSEQ multiplex PCR. Counted here are around 250,000 clones, 85% to 90% occurring once; the ten biggest clones make up 3.5% to 4.5%. The sequenced material came from PBMCs or T cells enriched from blood (not recorded which). These receptors all stem from a woman younger than 45 who had recovered from COVID-19.

This clone was counted a single time. Being one base from a much bigger clone, this may be a read error. Other nucleotide sequences from this sample produce the same CDR3. J is TRBJ1-1 and V is TRBV3-1 (or the pseudogene TRBV3-2); possibly TRBD1 for D (5 bases). The V end was cut by 1 base, the J end by 0 bases, with 6 bases between. The germline CDR1 and CDR2 sequences are LGHDT and YNNKEL (reference sequence). The CDR3 loop spans 14 amino acids. The CDR3, as DNA: TGTGCCAGCAGCCAAGCAGGGATGAACACTGAAGCTTTCTTT. Residues: CASSQAGMNTEAFF.

The chain combines TRBV11-2 with TRBJ1-5; possible D gene TRBD1, 6 bases. V gave up 2 bases and J gave up 5 bases, with 10 bases separating them. The CDR3 has 14 residues. Per germline, CDR1 SGHAT and CDR2 FQNNGV. The CDR3 reads CASSLSAGDQPQHF. DNA of the CDR3: TGTGCCAGCAGCTTATCTGCAGGGGATCAGCCCCAGCATTTT.

This chain joins TRBV6-1 and TRBJ2-2, with 9 bases that match TRBD1. Germline CDR1 MNHNS, CDR2 SASEGT. The CDR3 runs 15 residues. J gave up 6 bases and V 2 bases, and 4 bases lay outside the gene matches. This CDR3 is CASSELQGAAGELFF. The CDR3 DNA reads as TGTGCCAGCAGTGAACTACAGGGGGCGGCCGGGGAGCTGTTTTTT.

The CDR3 sequence: CSASPAGTIYLNTGELFF. As DNA, the CDR3 is TGCAGTGCTAGTCCAGCGGGAACCATCTATCTGAACACCGGGGAGCTGTTTTTT. This chain joins TRBV20-1 and TRBJ2-2, with 7 positions matching TRBD2. Germline V gene sequence: CDR1 DFQATT, CDR2 SNEGSKA (reference sequence). After removal of 3 bases from V and 1 base from J, the junction contained 14 bases not matched to a gene. CDR3 length: 18 residues.

The genes are TRBV14 and TRBJ1-2; D is uncertain. Germline CDR1 SGHDN, CDR2 FVKESK. CDR3 length: 15 residues. Trimming pared 0 bases from V and 4 bases from J, leaving 12 bases between. CDR3 sequence reads: CASSQDWGGGYGYTF. The CDR3, as DNA: TGTGCCAGCAGCCAAGATTGGGGAGGTGGCTATGGCTACACCTTC.

The chain combines TRBV5-4 with TRBJ1-3; 10 bases fit TRBD1. V trimming: 4 bases; J trimming: 4 bases; junction bases outside the gene matches: 5. The CDR3 loop spans 15 amino acids. The germline V gene encodes CDR1 SGHNT and CDR2 YYREEE (reference sequence). Written as DNA, the CDR3 is TGTGCCAGCAGCCCCGGGACAGGGGTCGGAAACACCATATATTTT. Amino acid sequence: CASSPGTGVGNTIYF.

This clone was recorded once. V is TRBV6-6 and J is TRBJ1-5; TRBD1 agrees at 8 bases. The CDR3 length is 13 residues. Germline loops: CDR1 MNHNY, CDR2 SVGAGI (reference sequence). V lost 7 bases, J lost 6 bases, and 5 bases stayed unmatched. As DNA, the CDR3 is TGTGCCAGCAACAGGGGGTGGGGTCAGCCCCAGCATTTT. Protein sequence: CASNRGWGQPQHF.

This clone was picked up many times. The same CDR3 arises from other DNA sequences in this sample as well. J is TRBJ1-1 and V is TRBV11-3; D is uncertain. V was trimmed by 2 bases and J by 3 bases, leaving 7 bases between them. This CDR3 contains 13 residues. The germline V gene encodes CDR1 SGHNT and CDR2 YENEEA. This chain's CDR3 is CASSLSVYTEAFF. CDR3 bases: TGTGCCAGCAGCTTATCGGTCTACACTGAAGCTTTCTTT.

The V call is TRBV28, the J call TRBJ2-3, with 14 positions matching TRBD2. This CDR3 spans 20 amino acids. V lost 5 bases, J lost 0 bases, and 13 bases stayed unmatched. Germline V CDR1 and CDR2: MDHEN, SYDVKM. CDR3 coding DNA: TGTGCCAGCAGTCCCGGGACTAGCGGGAGATTTGGGTCCAGCACAGATACGCAGTATTTT. Protein sequence: CASSPGTSGRFGSSTDTQYF.

This rearrangement joins TRBV6-2 or TRBV6-3 to TRBJ2-3, with 7 bases aligning to TRBD2. Trimming removed 4 bases from V and 1 base from J; junction bases left unmatched: 8. Germline V gene lookup returns CDR1 MNHEY and CDR2 SVGEGT. The CDR3 sequence is 16 residues long. The CDR3 DNA sequence: TGTGCCAGCAGTTCCTACCGGGAGGACGGCACAGATACGCAGTATTTT. The encoded protein is CASSSYREDGTDTQYF.

This clone was recorded once. This sequence joins TRBV18 and TRBJ1-1, with TRBD1 as a possible D gene (6 bases). V shed 3 bases and J shed 4 bases, with 12 bases lying between them. CDR3 size: 14 residues. CDR1 is KGHSH and CDR2 is LQKENI in the germline V gene. The CDR3, as DNA: TGTGCCAGCTCACCGTCAGGGGTTCCCACTGAAGCTTTCTTT. Amino acids: CASSPSGVPTEAFF.

The CDR3 protein is CASSTLGANTGELFF. In nucleotides, the CDR3 is TGTGCCAGCAGCACACTCGGGGCGAACACCGGGGAGCTGTTTTTT. The V call is TRBV28, the J call TRBJ2-2; a weak D match, TRBD2 (5 bases). Germline V gene sequence: CDR1 MDHEN, CDR2 SYDVKM. V shed 6 bases and J shed 0 bases, with 11 bases lying between them. CDR3 length equals 15 residues.

CDR3 sequence (DNA): TGCGCCAGCAGCCCCCTGGGGACACCTGAAAAACTGTTTTTT. This gives the protein CASSPLGTPEKLFF. The chain carries TRBV5-1 and TRBJ1-4; weak D call: TRBD1 (6 bases). The CDR3 length is 14 residues. Germline V CDR1 and CDR2: SGHRS, YFSETQ. Trimming left V 4 bases short and J 7 bases short, with 14 bases between.

V is TRBV15 and J is TRBJ1-1; D unclear. This CDR3 comprises 16 residues. Germline V gene data show CDR1 as LNHNV and CDR2 as YYDKDF (reference sequence). V was pared by 3 bases and J by 0 bases, with 14 bases between. CDR3 amino acids: CATSSGPGWMNTEAFF. The CDR3 nucleotides read TGTGCCACCAGCAGTGGGCCGGGGTGGATGAACACTGAAGCTTTCTTT.

The sample holds one count of this clone. J is TRBJ1-1 and V is TRBV28; TRBD1 might be the D (6 bases). CDR1 is MDHEN, CDR2 SYDVKM, per germline. CDR3 size: 14 residues. Trimming shortened V by 0 bases and J by 1 base, and 6 bases separated the two germline ends. The CDR3 DNA sequence: TGTGCCAGCAGTTTATGGACAGGGAACACTGAAGCTTTCTTT. Protein: CASSLWTGNTEAFF.

In its sample, this clone was seen once. CDR3 DNA: TGTGCCACCAGTGGTGACGCAGGGGTTTACAATGAGCAGTTCTTC. It yields the protein CATSGDAGVYNEQFF. The V gene is TRBV24-1, the J gene TRBJ2-1, with D possibly TRBD1 on 6 matching bases. This CDR3 comprises 15 residues. V was shortened by 5 bases and J by 4 bases, with 14 bases between the two germline ends. CDR1 is KGHDR, CDR2 SFDVKD, per germline.

The V call is TRBV24-1, the J call TRBJ1-4; the match to TRBD1 covers 9 bases. This CDR3 spans 15 amino acids. V lost 2 bases to trimming and J lost 6 bases; unmatched junction nucleotides: 3. Germline CDR1 and CDR2: KGHDR and SFDVKD. CDR3 protein: CATSDSRDRDEKLFF. Written as DNA, the CDR3 is TGTGCCACCAGTGATTCCCGGGACAGGGATGAAAAACTGTTTTTT.

The rearrangement links TRBV28 to TRBJ2-5; a weak D match, TRBD1 (5 bases). The CDR3 has 15 residues. The germline gives CDR1 MDHEN, CDR2 SYDVKM. V dropped 4 bases and J dropped 2 bases, with 14 bases sitting between them. The CDR3 sequence: CASSSKDTLQETQYF. The CDR3 DNA follows: TGTGCCAGCAGTTCCAAGGACACCCTACAAGAGACCCAGTACTTC.

This clone appeared once. J is TRBJ1-1 and V is TRBV19; D might be TRBD1 (6 bases). Looked up from germline, CDR1 is LNHDA and CDR2 is SQIVND (reference sequence). Between the trimmed V and J ends, which lost 4 bases and 0 bases, there was a span of 15 bases. The CDR3 is 16 amino acids. CDR3 region: CASSTPRQVMNTEAFF. CDR3 DNA sequence: TGTGCCAGTAGTACTCCCAGACAGGTTATGAACACTGAAGCTTTCTTT.